Sequencing of this T cell receptor (beta chain) was carried out in a study of technical replicates of blood from a few donors. Sequencing was performed with immunoSEQ multiplex PCR; in TCRdb, only in-frame clones are kept and a portion is missing. The sample lists around 58,000 clones, approximately 86% occurring once. The CDR3 is made up of 14 amino acids. The V gene's germline CDR1 is LGHNT and CDR2 FRNRAP. V was shortened by 2 bases and J by 3 bases, with 11 bases between the two germline ends. This clone was counted only a few times. The TCR comes from a human donor in good health. Some clones in this sample may be carry-over from other donors' samples. The rearrangement uses TRBV12-5 and TRBJ2-7; D may be TRBD1 (6 bases). Material for sequencing was PBMCs. CDR3 bases: TGTGCTAGTGGTTTGCAGGGGCTAGACTACGAGCAGTACTTC. It is translated as CASGLQGLDYEQYF.